This T cell receptor (beta chain) stems from a study of blood T cell repertoires in COVID-19. Sequencing was performed with immunoSEQ multiplex PCR; in TCRdb, only in-frame clones are kept and a portion is missing. The sample has under 300,000 clones; 82% are singletons. Germline V gene lookup returns CDR1 MNHEY and CDR2 SVGEGT. The CDR3 extends over 17 amino acids. V gave up 4 bases and J gave up 0 bases; unmatched junction bases: 8. V usage is TRBV6-2 or TRBV6-3 and J usage is TRBJ1-5; 8 bases are shared with TRBD1. The TCR was taken from an elderly woman with active or convalescent COVID-19. The sequenced sample was peripheral blood. CDR3 nucleotides: TGTGCCAGCAGTTCAGGGGGCGAGCCCTATAGCAATCAGCCCCAGCATTTT. Amino acids: CASSSGGEPYSNQPQHF.